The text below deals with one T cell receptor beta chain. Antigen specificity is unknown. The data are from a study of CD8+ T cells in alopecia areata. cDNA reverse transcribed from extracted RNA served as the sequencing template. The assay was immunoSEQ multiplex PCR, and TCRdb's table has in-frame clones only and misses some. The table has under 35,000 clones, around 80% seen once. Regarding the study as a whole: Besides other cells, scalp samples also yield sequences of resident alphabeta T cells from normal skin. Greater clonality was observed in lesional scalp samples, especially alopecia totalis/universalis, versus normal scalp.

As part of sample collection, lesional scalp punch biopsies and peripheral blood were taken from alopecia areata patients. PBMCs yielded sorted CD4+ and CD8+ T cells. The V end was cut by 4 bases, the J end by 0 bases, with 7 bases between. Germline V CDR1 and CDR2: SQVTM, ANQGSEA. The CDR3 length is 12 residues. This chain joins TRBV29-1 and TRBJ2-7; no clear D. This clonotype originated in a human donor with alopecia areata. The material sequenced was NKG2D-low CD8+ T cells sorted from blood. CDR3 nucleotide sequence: TGCAGCGTTGTGGTCAGCTCCTACGAGCAGTACTTC. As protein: CSVVVSSYEQYF.